Shown below are 14 T cell receptor beta chains from a single sample sequenced in a study of blood T cell repertoires in COVID-19. TCRdb's table, derived via immunoSEQ multiplex PCR, lists solely in-frame clones and lacks some. Of some 99,000 clones in the sample, nearly 90% were seen once. The sample was peripheral blood. These receptors were obtained from a man in his sixties or seventies with acute or convalescent COVID-19.

There are a few counts of this clone. The chain combines TRBV6-1 with TRBJ1-6, with D tentatively TRBD1 (6 bases). Looked up from germline, CDR1 is MNHNS and CDR2 is SASEGT. V lost 3 bases, J lost 7 bases, and 25 bases lay in between. This CDR3 contains 19 residues. The chain's CDR3 is CASSDPDSSFWTINSPLHF. CDR3 DNA: TGTGCCAGCAGTGATCCGGACAGCTCATTTTGGACGATAAATTCACCCCTCCACTTT.

In its sample, this clone was seen many times. This rearrangement joins TRBV14 to TRBJ2-5; the D is unclear. This CDR3 is 14 amino acids long. V lost 1 base, J lost 5 bases, and 11 bases lay in between. Germline V gene sequence: CDR1 SGHDN, CDR2 FVKESK. For the CDR3, the DNA is TGTGCCAGCAGCCAAGGGGCACGTTCGGAGACCCAGTACTTC. Translating gives CASSQGARSETQYF.

V gene TRBV11-2 combines with J gene TRBJ1-5; D call uncertain. Trimming shortened V by 5 bases and J by 1 base, and 9 bases separated the two germline ends. Germline CDR1 reads SGHAT; CDR2 reads FQNNGV. CDR3 length: 14 amino acids. The CDR3 nucleotides are TGTGCCAGCAGCCGGGGAAACAGCAATCAGCCCCAGCATTTT. Amino acid sequence: CASSRGNSNQPQHF.

CDR3 nucleotides: TGTGCCAGCAGTTACCGGGGGGTCGGCTACACCTTC. Its translation: CASSYRGVGYTF. J is TRBJ1-2 and V is TRBV6-5, with a tentative D call TRBD1 (5 bases). The CDR3 extends over 12 amino acids. V lost 2 bases and J 8 bases, leaving 9 bases between the germline ends. Germline V CDR1 and CDR2: MNHEY, SVGAGI.

This chain links TRBV4-1 with TRBJ1-1; perhaps TRBD1 as D (5 bases). Germline CDR1 reads MGHRA; CDR2 reads YSYEKL. The length of the CDR3 is 14 residues. V was clipped by 3 bases and J by 1 base, with 9 bases between them. The CDR3 spells CASSQDTPNTEAFF. In nucleotides, the CDR3 is TGCGCCAGCAGCCAGGACACCCCGAACACTGAAGCTTTCTTT.

The chain links TRBV5-1 to TRBJ2-5; D is perhaps TRBD2 (5 bases). The ends were cut back, 1 base at V and 1 base at J, with 11 bases in the middle. Germline V gene lookup returns CDR1 SGHRS and CDR2 YFSETQ. This CDR3 is 15 amino acids long. Here the CDR3 DNA reads TGCGCCAGCAGCTTGATCCTAGGGAGCCAAGAGACCCAGTACTTC. This gives the protein CASSLILGSQETQYF. The full variable domain, its missing parts supplied by reference TRBV5-1 and TRBJ2-5, is KAGVTQTPRYLIKTRGQQVTLSCSPISGHRSVSWYQQTPGQGLQFLFEYFSETQRNKGNFPGRFSGRQFSNSRSEMNVSTLELGDSALYLCASSLILGSQETQYFGPGTRLLVL.

The CDR3 is CSVGQGGSTEAFF. DNA for the CDR3: TGCAGCGTTGGACAGGGAGGAAGCACTGAAGCTTTCTTT. This rearrangement joins TRBV29-1 to TRBJ1-1; 7 bases match TRBD1. Germline V gene data show CDR1 as SQVTM and CDR2 as ANQGSEA. CDR3 length: 13 amino acids. The V segment lost 4 bases and the J segment 4 bases; nucleotides outside the gene matches: 6.

The rearrangement uses TRBV5-1 and TRBJ2-1; 14 positions agree with TRBD2. Losses at the gene ends were 2 bases for V and 8 bases for J; bases not matched to a gene: 9. CDR1 SGHRS and CDR2 YFSETQ come from the germline V gene. The CDR3 runs to 17 residues. CDR3: CASSFSTGLAGVYEQFF. The CDR3 DNA follows: TGCGCCAGCAGCTTCTCTACGGGACTAGCGGGGGTGTATGAGCAGTTCTTC.

V and J are TRBV6-5 and TRBJ2-2, with 7 positions matching TRBD2. V lost 7 bases, J lost 5 bases, and 10 bases stayed unmatched. This CDR3 has 15 residues. Germline loops: CDR1 MNHEY, CDR2 SVGAGI. This chain's CDR3 is CASNKGGDWTGELFF. The CDR3 coding sequence is TGTGCCAGCAACAAGGGAGGGGATTGGACCGGGGAGCTGTTTTTT.

The rearrangement uses TRBV6-5 and TRBJ1-6; 9 positions agree with TRBD1. The CDR3 loop spans 15 amino acids. J gave up 9 bases and V 3 bases, and 6 bases lay outside the gene matches. The germline V gene encodes CDR1 MNHEY and CDR2 SVGAGI. This CDR3 is CASSYSSTGGSPLHF. The CDR3 nucleotides read TGTGCCAGCAGTTATTCCTCGACAGGGGGTTCACCCCTCCACTTT.

This clone has only a few counts. The V and J genes are TRBV4-1 and TRBJ1-5, with a weak D call TRBD1 (6 bases). With 6 bases removed from V and 2 bases from J, the gap between germline ends came to 11 bases. Looked up from germline, CDR1 is MGHRA and CDR2 is YSYEKL. This CDR3 has 14 residues. The CDR3 DNA reads as TGCGCCAGCAGTGCCAGGGGTGGCAATCAGCCCCAGCATTTT. Protein: CASSARGGNQPQHF.

J is TRBJ2-7 and V is TRBV6-5; 10 positions match TRBD1. CDR1 MNHEY and CDR2 SVGAGI come from the germline V gene. This CDR3 spans 13 amino acids. J was trimmed by 6 bases and V by 6 bases; bases with no gene match: 5. This CDR3 reads CASRAGTGVEQYF. CDR3 coding DNA: TGTGCCAGCAGGGCCGGGACAGGGGTCGAGCAGTACTTC.

Concerning this clone: The same CDR3 is also encoded by other DNA sequences in this sample. DNA for the CDR3: TGTGCCAGCAGTCCCGACGGGAACTATGGCTACACCTTC. It is translated as CASSPDGNYGYTF. The J gene is TRBJ1-2, the V gene TRBV12-3 or TRBV12-4; D call uncertain. The CDR3 runs to 13 residues. Trimming shortened V by 5 bases and J by 2 bases, and 9 bases separated the two germline ends.

The V gene is TRBV14, the J gene TRBJ1-6; 9 bases are shared with TRBD1. The germline V gene has CDR1 SGHDN and CDR2 FVKESK. After removal of 2 bases from V and 5 bases from J, the junction contained 7 bases not matched to a gene. The CDR3 consists of 17 residues. In nucleotides, the CDR3 is TGTGCCAGCAGCCAACGACAGGGGGGAATGCATAATTCACCCCTCCACTTT. It translates to CASSQRQGGMHNSPLHF.